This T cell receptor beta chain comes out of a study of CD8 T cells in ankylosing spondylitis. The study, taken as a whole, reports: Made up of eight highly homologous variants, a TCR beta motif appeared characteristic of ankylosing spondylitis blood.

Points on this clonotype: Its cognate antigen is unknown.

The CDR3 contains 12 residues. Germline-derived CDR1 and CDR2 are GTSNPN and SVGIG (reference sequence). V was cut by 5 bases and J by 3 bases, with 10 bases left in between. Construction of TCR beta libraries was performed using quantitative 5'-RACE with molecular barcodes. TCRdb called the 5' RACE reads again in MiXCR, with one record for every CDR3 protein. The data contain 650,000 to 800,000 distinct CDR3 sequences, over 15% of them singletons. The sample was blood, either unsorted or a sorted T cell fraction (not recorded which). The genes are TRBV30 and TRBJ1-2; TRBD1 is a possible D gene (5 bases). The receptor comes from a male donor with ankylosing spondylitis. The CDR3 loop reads CAWGTEDYGYTF. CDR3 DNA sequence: TGTGCCTGGGGGACGGAGGACTATGGCTACACCTTC. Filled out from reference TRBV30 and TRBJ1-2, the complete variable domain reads SQTIHQWPATLVQPVGSPLSLECTVEGTSNPNLYWYRQAAGRGLQLLFYSVGIGQISSEVPQNLSASRPQDRQFILSSKKLLLSDSGFYLCAWGTEDYGYTFGSGTRLTVV.